This T cell receptor beta chain is from a study of shared clonotypes between healthy human individuals. Here immunoSEQ multiplex PCR was the method, and the copy in TCRdb shows in-frame clones only, minus some. The sample lists 1,400,000 or so clones, around 98.5% occurring once. The specimen sequenced was naive CD4+ T cells sorted from blood. This sample's subset: CD45RA+ positively selected. The receptor comes from a man aged 25 to 45 in good health.

The chain's CDR3 is CASSMGLMNTGELFF. CDR3 nucleotide sequence: TGTGCCAGCAGCATGGGACTTATGAACACCGGGGAGCTGTTTTTT. The chain has TRBV5-4 and TRBJ2-2; D possibly corresponds to TRBD2 (6 bases). The V end was cut by 4 bases, the J end by 1 base, with 11 bases between. Germline V gives CDR1 SGHNT, CDR2 YYREEE (reference sequence). The CDR3 extends over 15 amino acids.